The rows below give T cell receptor beta chains drawn from one sample of a study of T cells after yellow fever vaccination. Each CDR3 protein gets one entry after TCRdb re-called the 5' RACE reads with MiXCR. This table has about 300,000 distinct CDR3 sequences, roughly 6.8% appearing once. Sequenced here: PBMCs, sampled about 49 days after the first yellow fever vaccination. The source is a man between 18 and 29 years old who received the YFV17D yellow fever vaccine. CDR3s include the opening cysteine and the closing phenylalanine or tryptophan. The D gene is left open where the match is weak. Rows may omit the clone size; those that give it use once, few, many or a size class.

D gene: -; J gene: TRBJ2-2; clone size: few; V gene: TRBV19; CDR3 protein: CASSPRRLTGELFF; CDR3 DNA: TGTGCCAGTAGTCCGCGGCGTCTGACCGGGGAGCTGTTTTTT
D gene: -; J gene: TRBJ2-1; clone size: -; V gene: TRBV5-4; CDR3 protein: CASSLKQGGYNEQFF; CDR3 DNA: TGTGCCAGCAGCCTGAAACAGGGGGGGTACAATGAGCAGTTCTTC
D gene: -; J gene: TRBJ2-7; clone size: few; V gene: TRBV12-3/TRBV12-4; CDR3 protein: CASSTASNKGQYF; CDR3 DNA: TGTGCCAGCAGCACAGCGAGTAATAAGGGGCAGTACTTC
D gene: -; J gene: TRBJ1-4; clone size: -; V gene: TRBV20-1; CDR3 protein: CSARDQRGNEKLFF; CDR3 DNA: TGCAGTGCTAGAGATCAGCGGGGCAATGAAAAACTGTTTTTT
D gene: -; J gene: TRBJ1-2; clone size: few; V gene: TRBV10-2; CDR3 protein: CASSGTKVGYTF; CDR3 DNA: TGCGCCAGCAGTGGGACAAAAGTGGGCTACACCTTC
D gene: TRBD1; J gene: TRBJ1-2; clone size: few; V gene: TRBV5-1; CDR3 protein: CASSLRQGSEGYTF; CDR3 DNA: TGCGCCAGCAGCTTGCGACAGGGTTCGGAGGGCTACACCTTC
D gene: -; J gene: TRBJ2-3; clone size: -; V gene: TRBV6-5; CDR3 protein: CASSGNHTQYF; CDR3 DNA: TGTGCCAGCAGTGGAAATCATACGCAGTATTTT
D gene: -; J gene: TRBJ2-1; clone size: -; V gene: TRBV7-2; CDR3 protein: CASSLIEDNEQFF; CDR3 DNA: TGTGCCAGCAGCTTGATTGAGGACAATGAGCAGTTCTTC
D gene: -; J gene: TRBJ2-5; clone size: few; V gene: TRBV20-1; CDR3 protein: CSASLQDQETQYF; CDR3 DNA: TGCAGTGCTAGCTTACAGGATCAAGAGACCCAGTACTTC
D gene: -; J gene: TRBJ2-1; clone size: -; V gene: TRBV5-6; CDR3 protein: CASSLGDGNEQFF; CDR3 DNA: TGTGCCAGCAGCCTCGGGGACGGAAATGAGCAGTTCTTC
D gene: -; J gene: TRBJ1-1; clone size: -; V gene: TRBV6-1; CDR3 protein: CASSLTSDTEAFF; CDR3 DNA: TGTGCCAGCAGCCTCACCTCGGACACTGAAGCTTTCTTT
D gene: -; J gene: TRBJ2-5; clone size: -; V gene: TRBV2; CDR3 protein: CASSEASRLETQYF; CDR3 DNA: TGTGCCAGCAGTGAAGCGTCGAGATTGGAGACCCAGTACTTC
D gene: TRBD1; J gene: TRBJ2-7; clone size: few; V gene: TRBV29-1; CDR3 protein: CSVDGTGTHEQYF; CDR3 DNA: TGCAGCGTTGATGGGACAGGGACTCACGAGCAGTACTTC
D gene: -; J gene: TRBJ2-3; clone size: many; V gene: TRBV29-1; CDR3 protein: CSVEWQGVDTQYF; CDR3 DNA: TGCAGCGTTGAATGGCAAGGGGTAGATACGCAGTATTTT
D gene: -; J gene: TRBJ2-1; clone size: -; V gene: TRBV5-1; CDR3 protein: CASSLVLARYNEQFF; CDR3 DNA: TGCGCCAGCAGCTTGGTACTAGCTCGTTACAATGAGCAGTTCTTC
D gene: -; J gene: TRBJ2-7; clone size: many; V gene: TRBV19; CDR3 protein: CASSPASNYEQYF; CDR3 DNA: TGTGCCAGTAGTCCTGCCAGCAACTACGAGCAGTACTTC
D gene: -; J gene: TRBJ1-3; clone size: -; V gene: TRBV19; CDR3 protein: CASKPRHSSGNTIYF; CDR3 DNA: TGTGCCAGTAAGCCCCGACACAGCTCTGGAAACACCATATATTTT
D gene: TRBD2; J gene: TRBJ2-2; clone size: -; V gene: TRBV4-3; CDR3 protein: CASSQGLAGAGELFF; CDR3 DNA: TGCGCCAGCAGCCAGGGACTAGCTGGGGCCGGGGAGCTGTTTTTT
D gene: TRBD1; J gene: TRBJ1-5; clone size: few; V gene: TRBV28; CDR3 protein: CASSLTGARNQPQHF; CDR3 DNA: TGTGCCAGCAGTTTAACAGGGGCGCGCAATCAGCCCCAGCATTTT
D gene: TRBD1; J gene: TRBJ2-2; clone size: many; V gene: TRBV12-3/TRBV12-4; CDR3 protein: CASTGQQVSAKLANTGELFF; CDR3 DNA: TGTGCCAGCACGGGACAGCAAGTCTCCGCGAAGCTCGCGAACACCGGGGAGCTGTTTTTT